Listed below are T cell receptor beta chains from one sample, sequenced in a study of breast tumors, draining lymph nodes, adjacent tissues. TCRdb ran MiXCR on the multiplex PCR reads and lists one entry per CDR3 protein. The table shows approximately 200,000 distinct CDR3 sequences, with roughly 31% occurring only once. Material: axillary lymph node tissue. The receptors were gathered from a female donor with breast cancer. Some clones in this sample may be carry-over from other donors' samples. Each CDR3 is given without its conserved first and last residue.

V	J	CDR3
TRBV24-1	TRBJ2-7	ATQDINSYEQY
TRBV9	TRBJ1-4	ASSVGSGGTNEKLF
TRBV24-1	TRBJ2-1	ATSDPGTSGEQF
TRBV29-1	TRBJ1-2	SVPRGHGYT
TRBV5-5	TRBJ2-3	ASTPWGDTQY
TRBV10-3	TRBJ2-3	AISAGRGADTQY
TRBV4-1	TRBJ1-1	ASSQDPMANTEAF
TRBV6-1	TRBJ1-5	ASSDPVYSNQPQH
TRBV18	TRBJ2-3	ASSPAPSGGVADTQY
TRBV19	TRBJ1-2	ASSTIDRPGAGGYT
TRBV11-2	.	ASRAFDAQGGAF
TRBV19	TRBJ1-2	ASTDMTGGAAYEGYT
TRBV18	TRBJ1-4	ASSPGITNEKLF
TRBV2	TRBJ1-4	ASSSWTGEVEKLF
TRBV25-1	TRBJ2-2	ASSESVGSRNTGELF
TRBV20-1	TRBJ1-2	SAWTGELDGYT
TRBV30	TRBJ1-3	AWNRESGNTIY
TRBV11-3	TRBJ2-5	ASTSPGREGGETQY
TRBV11-2	TRBJ1-2	ASSLVGSGGYT
TRBV4-3	TRBJ1-2	ASSQDGDYGYT
TRBV12-5	TRBJ2-1	ASGFVKAGSDNEQF
TRBV20-1	TRBJ2-5	SAAGGPSTIQETQY
TRBV14	TRBJ2-1	ASGPLSSNEQF
TRBV9	TRBJ2-1	ASSPGTTRNEQS
TRBV12-3/TRBV12-4	TRBJ2-5	ASSSSQVGEETQY
TRBV7-9	TRBJ1-2	ASSYRAAEGGYT
TRBV7-3	TRBJ2-3	ASSLTGGLITDTQY
TRBV11-2	TRBJ2-1	ASSLGVSGSGPYNEQF
TRBV7-2	TRBJ2-1	ASSSGYGSYSEQF
TRBV7-9	TRBJ1-2	ASSRQGLSGNT
TRBV6-2/TRBV6-3	TRBJ2-5	ASLDGAQETQY
TRBV5-1	TRBJ2-7	ASSSLAGGPYEQY
TRBV20-1	TRBJ2-7	SAHEQGTEQY
TRBV5-1	TRBJ2-2	ASSATTGELF
TRBV29-1	TRBJ2-2	SAAKTSVGELF
TRBV3-1	TRBJ1-4	ASSPSARGQGEKLF
TRBV6-5	TRBJ2-5	ASSYSWAWETQY
TRBV24-1	TRBJ2-2	ATSENTGELF
TRBV20-1	TRBJ2-7	SARASGTYEQY
TRBV2	TRBJ1-3	ASRAAGLGNTIY
TRBV2	TRBJ2-7	ASSADRGYEQY
TRBV11-2	TRBJ1-5	ASSRTGGWDQPQH
TRBV2	TRBJ2-5	ASSGTTGFGETQY